Given below is one T cell receptor (beta chain) in context. The target of this receptor is not known. No qualities accompany the bases; no much larger clone lies one base away. The V end loses 7 bases and the J end loses 9 bases, and a stretch of 7 bases separates them. CDR1 and CDR2 are read off the germline V gene as MDHEN and SYDVKM. CDR3 length: 11 amino acids, cysteine to phenylalanine. Here the CDR3 DNA is all that survives: 33 bases in frame from base 1. The library was generated by the immunoSEQ multiplex PCR assay. For most patients, genomic DNA was isolated with the Qiagen DNeasy Blood and Tissue Kit and shipped frozen to Adaptive Biotechnologies for TCR sequencing. High-throughput TCR-beta CDR3 sequencing of genomic DNA from most patients was performed by Adaptive Biotechnologies. As for the original processing: TCR sequencing data were retrieved from Adaptive's ImmunoSEQ software for around 19 patients, whereas three other patients were processed with MiXCR and VDJtools. To correct CD4 versus CD8 sorting errors, sequences present in both subsets at a frequency ratio below 5:1 were removed. CDR3 nucleotide sequences shared between donor and recipient were removed because their origin could not be assigned. At least 2-fold expansion over unstimulated cells and a minimum CFSE-low frequency of 0.002% (template counts) or 0.001% (read counts) were required for clones to be classified as alloreactive. Clones detected in sequenced pre-transplant spleen, lymph node, or MLR CFSE-low populations of the donor or recipient were defined as mappable. Cumulative frequency of alloreactive clones was calculated as a percentage of all sequences weighted by copy number. TCRdb carries this immuneACCESS record with in-frame sequences only. Its versions omit some clonotypes, under half of them owing to an unresolved V gene in the studies checked, with the rest unexplained. Clonal size and the V and J genes are those of that table, whereas D and trimming came from the DNA. For this sample there are about 150,000 clones; about nine tenths appear just once. The top ten clones comprise roughly 0.19% of the sample.

This sample was included in a study of graft-versus-host responses after intestinal transplantation (dated by TCRdb to 2020 to 2022). Regarding the complete study: Recipients received multivisceral, liver-intestinal, or isolated intestinal transplants. Anti-thymocyte globulin induction was given to all recipients, followed by maintenance tacrolimus and steroids for approximately 3 years. Graft-versus-host and host-versus-graft alloreactive T cell clones were tracked in the graft, circulation and bone marrow after intestinal transplantation using bulk TCR-beta CDR3 sequencing. To identify alloreactive clones, pre-transplant mixed lymphocyte reaction products were sequenced and then compared with unstimulated pre-transplant donor and recipient T cells. The cohort enrolled about two dozen intestinal transplant recipients, one of whom was a retransplant, and a few patients without pretransplant specimens were excluded. A peak of at least 4% donor T cells among recipient peripheral blood mononuclear cells was the definition used for donor T cell macrochimerism. Rather than going through the commercial service, samples from three later patients were sequenced in-house on an Illumina MiSeq and processed with MiXCR.

What this sample's time point label stands for: cells obtained before transplantation from donor or recipient. CD3+CD4+ and CD3+CD8+ populations were FACS-sorted from unstimulated pre-transplant donor and recipient cells taken from spleen or lymph nodes. The investigation overall reported the following: High GvH to HvG T cell clonal ratios were observed in the allografts of patients with donor T cell macrochimerism. GvH clones turned up in recipient bone marrow, with some appearing earlier in ileal mucosa or blood, a pattern consistent with an intestinal mucosal origin. Early after transplant, declines in HvG clones were associated with peak levels of circulating GvH clones. The conclusions were limited by the relatively low number and heterogeneity of the intestinal transplant patients.

The input for sequencing was unstimulated CD4+ T cells sorted from spleen or lymph node cells, taken before intestinal transplant. This TCR was sampled from a human donor who received an intestinal transplant. The V and J segments used are TRBV28 and TRBJ1-6, with the D gene uncertain. Read as DNA, the sequence is TGTGCCAGCACGAACGCTTCACCCCTCCACTTT. Its translation is CASTNASPLHF. Here the CDR3 is joined to the reference TRBV28 and TRBJ1-6 genes, and the full variable domain is: DVKVTQSSRYLVKRTGEKVFLECVQDMDHENMFWYRQDPGLGLRLIYFSYDVKMKEKGDIPEGYSVSREKKERFSLILESASTNQTSMYLCASTNASPLHFGNGTRLTVT.